Below, 20 T cell receptor beta chains from the same sample are listed, as sequenced in a study of blood T cells in healthy people across ages. A sample-barcoded 5' primer and a J-beta primer mix were used in a second PCR of about 7 to 12 cycles. TCRdb ran MiXCR on the 5' RACE reads and lists one entry per CDR3 protein. The sample lists hundreds of thousands of distinct CDR3 sequences; around half were seen once. Sequenced material: blood. These receptor sequences come from a man older than 75 in good health.

J is TRBJ1-1 and V is TRBV29-1, with D tentatively TRBD1 (5 bases). This CDR3 is 12 amino acids long. Germline V gene lookup returns CDR1 SQVTM and CDR2 ANQGSEA. Deletions cut 7 bases from V and 7 bases from J, with 16 bases between. The CDR3 nucleotides are TGCAGCGCCCAGGACACATACGGTGAAGCTTTCTTT. Its translation is CSAQDTYGEAFF.

This clonotype was observed a few times. This sequence joins TRBV9 and TRBJ1-1; D perhaps matches TRBD1 (5 bases). This CDR3 is built from 15 residues. CDR1 is SGDLS, CDR2 YYNGEE, per germline. V gave up 4 bases and J gave up 0 bases, with 13 bases separating them. Here the CDR3 reads CASSPTTAMNTEAFF. The CDR3 DNA reads as TGTGCCAGCAGCCCGACGACAGCCATGAACACTGAAGCTTTCTTT.

Only a few counts were recorded for this clonotype. V usage is TRBV27 and J usage is TRBJ2-3, with D uncertain. The ends were cut back, 2 bases at V and 3 bases at J, with 30 bases in the middle. The CDR3 totals 21 residues. Germline assignment: CDR1 MNHEY and CDR2 SMNVEV (reference sequence). In DNA form, the CDR3 reads TGTGCCAGCAGTTTAGGAGACGGGCCGTCAGGAAGTTATCATGATACAGATACGCAGTATTTT. It yields the protein CASSLGDGPSGSYHDTDTQYF.

Concerning this clonotype itself: A read error may produce the germline difference seen at one junction end. The chain couples TRBV4-2 to TRBJ2-3; no clear D. Germline lookup yields CDR1 LGHNA and CDR2 YNFKEQ. The CDR3 runs 15 residues. Written as DNA, the CDR3 is TGTGCCAGCAACCAAGAAGCCATCAGCACAGATACGCAGTATTTT. Translation: CASNQEAISTDTQYF.

The chain uses TRBV13 and TRBJ2-2, with D unresolved. This CDR3 comprises 14 residues. V was trimmed by 0 bases and J by 4 bases, leaving 6 bases between them. Germline V gene lookup returns CDR1 PRHDT and CDR2 FYEKMQ (reference sequence). The CDR3 DNA is TGTGCCAGCAGCTTAGGCCCCAGCACCGGGGAGCTGTTTTTT. This translates into CASSLGPSTGELFF.

This chain uses TRBV25-1 with TRBJ1-2; 8 nucleotides line up with TRBD1. The germline V gene has CDR1 MGHDK and CDR2 SYGVNS. There are 15 residues in the CDR3. V trimming: 3 bases; J trimming: 8 bases; junction bases outside the gene matches: 11. CDR3 in amino acids: CASSDVNSGTGGYTF. DNA for the CDR3: TGTGCCAGCAGTGATGTTAATTCCGGGACAGGAGGCTACACCTTC.

This sequence joins TRBV7-2 and TRBJ2-3; tentatively, D is TRBD1 (6 bases). CDR3 length: 15 residues. V was shortened by 6 bases and J by 6 bases, with 19 bases between the two germline ends. The germline V gene encodes CDR1 SGHTA and CDR2 FQGNSA. For the CDR3, the DNA is TGTGCCAGCAGTCCCCAGCAGGGGATCATCGATACGCAGTATTTT. Its protein is CASSPQQGIIDTQYF.

V and J are TRBV29-1 and TRBJ1-2; D unresolved. The germline V gene has CDR1 SQVTM and CDR2 ANQGSEA. There are 13 residues in the CDR3. V lost 7 bases, J lost 2 bases, and 14 bases lay in between. CDR3 amino acids: CSAPGLSNYGYTF. The CDR3 region has the DNA TGCAGCGCCCCCGGACTAAGCAACTATGGCTACACCTTC.

About this clonotype itself: The junction shows a germline mismatch at one end, possibly a read error. The chain recombines TRBV9 with TRBJ2-1; possibly TRBD1 or TRBD2 for D (5 bases each). The CDR3 is 15 residues long. CDR1 and CDR2 (germline): SGDLS, YYNGEE. The CDR3 here is CASSPRDESYNGQFF. CDR3 DNA: TGTGCCAGCAGCCCCCGGGACGAGTCCTACAATGGGCAGTTCTTC.

This clonotype was recorded only once. In DNA, the CDR3 is TGTGCCAGTAGTGCCTCTGACTCTGGGGCCAACGTCCTGACTTTC. Its translation: CASSASDSGANVLTF. V usage is TRBV19 and J usage is TRBJ2-6; D is ambiguous. This CDR3 is 15 amino acids long. Looked up from germline, CDR1 is LNHDA and CDR2 is SQIVND (reference sequence). The V end was cut by 5 bases, the J end by 0 bases, with 8 bases between.

About this clonotype: This may come from a read error, since a much larger clone is one base off. The chain links TRBV4-3 to TRBJ2-4; possible D gene TRBD1, 6 bases. CDR1 and CDR2 (germline): LGHNA, YSLEER. The CDR3 has 18 amino acids. Trimming shortened V by 0 bases and J by 2 bases, and 17 bases separated the two germline ends. The DNA of the CDR3 is TGCGCCAGCAGCCAAGATTATATCAGGGGACGGACCAAAAACATTCAGTACTTC. It encodes CASSQDYIRGRTKNIQYF.

The chain combines TRBV6-6 with TRBJ2-1; D is possibly TRBD1 (7 bases). The length of the CDR3 is 12 residues. Germline assignment: CDR1 MNHNY and CDR2 SVGAGI (reference sequence). CDR3 region: CAGTGEDNEQFF. In DNA form, the CDR3 reads TGTGCTGGCACAGGGGAGGATAATGAGCAGTTCTTC.

The chain employs TRBV18 and TRBJ1-1; maybe TRBD1 (5 bases). V gave up 4 bases and J gave up 5 bases, with 11 bases separating them. The CDR3 totals 13 residues. In germline, CDR1 is KGHSH, CDR2 LQKENI. The CDR3: CASSQGMGTEAFF. As DNA, the CDR3 is TGTGCCAGCTCACAGGGGATGGGGACTGAAGCTTTCTTT.

The chain carries TRBV7-2 and TRBJ2-5; 9 bases agree with TRBD2. The ends lost 5 bases at V and 11 bases at J; junction bases unmatched: 15. Germline CDR1 and CDR2: SGHTA and FQGNSA. This CDR3 has 15 residues. The CDR3 spells CASSPGLAAYNEQYF. In DNA form, the CDR3 reads TGTGCCAGCAGCCCGGGACTAGCAGCATACAATGAGCAGTACTTC.

This rearrangement joins TRBV4-1 to TRBJ2-3; 8 nucleotides match TRBD2. This CDR3 has 17 residues. Germline CDR1 is MGHRA and CDR2 is YSYEKL. J was trimmed by 4 bases and V by 1 base; bases with no gene match: 10. The CDR3 DNA sequence: TGCGCCAGCAGCCAAGGAACGCGGGGGGCCGGTGCAGATACGCAGTATTTT. This encodes CASSQGTRGAGADTQYF.

A few counts support this clonotype. The chain employs TRBV7-2 and TRBJ2-7; D not resolved. Germline CDR1 reads SGHTA; CDR2 reads FQGNSA. The CDR3 has 13 amino acids. The V and J ends lost 5 bases and 2 bases respectively, with 10 bases between them. The CDR3 region has the DNA TGTGCCAGCAGCCCTCCAAGCACCTACGAGCAGTACTTC. Its translation: CASSPPSTYEQYF.

The sample holds many counts of this clonotype. The rearrangement joins TRBV29-1 to TRBJ2-1; 12 bases align to TRBD2. The CDR3 consists of 17 residues. Germline values: CDR1 SQVTM, CDR2 ANQGSEA. Trimming took 3 bases from V and 8 from J; bases not matched to a gene: 14. The CDR3 bases are TGCAGCGTTGAGACTAGCGGGAGCAGTCTTATGCCCGATGAGCAGTTCTTC. Amino acids: CSVETSGSSLMPDEQFF.

Written as DNA, the CDR3 is TGCAGGAATCACAGGGGGTGGGGGTTAGTTGGTGAAAAACTGTTTTTT. As protein: CRNHRGWGLVGEKLFF. The chain recombines TRBV20-1 with TRBJ1-4, with 8 bases matching TRBD1. The CDR3 length is 16 residues. Germline V gives CDR1 DFQATT, CDR2 SNEGSKA (reference sequence).

The genes are TRBV29-1 and TRBJ2-5; TRBD2 matches at 8 bases. The CDR3 has 14 residues. Germline CDR1 reads SQVTM; CDR2 reads ANQGSEA. V shed 2 bases, J shed 2 bases, and the junction held 4 bases outside the gene matches. The CDR3 reads CSVESASGQETQYF. The CDR3 nucleotides read TGCAGCGTTGAATCAGCTAGCGGGCAAGAGACCCAGTACTTC.

This clonotype has a count of ten or more. The chain links TRBV28 to TRBJ2-5; 7 bases map to TRBD2. V gave up 8 bases and J gave up 2 bases; unmatched junction bases: 5. CDR1 is MDHEN, CDR2 SYDVKM, per germline. The CDR3 spans 13 residues. CDR3 bases: TGTGCCAGCTCCCTAGCGGAACAAGAGACCCAGTACTTC. It codes for CASSLAEQETQYF.